The 17 T cell receptor beta chains in this list originate from one sample, sequenced in a study of blood T cell repertoires in COVID-19. Profiling relied on immunoSEQ multiplex PCR, and the TCRdb table lists in-frame clones only, not all of them. The table shows around 170,000 clones, with about 84% occurring only once. What was sequenced was PBMCs or T cells enriched from blood (not recorded which). The receptors stem from a man aged 50-60 years who had recovered from COVID-19.

The chain couples TRBV2 to TRBJ2-7; 9 bases fit TRBD1. Germline CDR1 and CDR2: SNHLY and FYNNEI. Trimming at V came to 5 bases and at J to 0 bases, leaving 11 bases not matched to a gene. The CDR3 runs 17 residues. Here the CDR3 reads CASSPQDRGPPSYEQYF. The CDR3, as DNA: TGTGCCAGCAGTCCCCAGGACAGGGGCCCCCCCTCCTACGAGCAGTACTTC.

The chain employs TRBV4-3 and TRBJ1-6; D is ambiguous. CDR1 LGHNA and CDR2 YSLEER come from the germline V gene. Between the trimmed V and J ends, which lost 0 bases and 7 bases, there was a span of 16 bases. This CDR3 region has 17 residues. CDR3 residues: CASSQDLSDTVNSPLHF. The DNA of the CDR3 is TGCGCCAGCAGCCAAGATTTGAGTGATACGGTGAATTCACCCCTCCACTTT.

The V gene is TRBV4-1, the J gene TRBJ1-2; the D is unclear. This CDR3 region has 14 residues. The germline V gene encodes CDR1 MGHRA and CDR2 YSYEKL. The ends were cut back, 0 bases at V and 4 bases at J, with 9 bases in the middle. In DNA form, the CDR3 reads TGCGCCAGCAGCCAAGAGAGAAGTTTCTATGGCTACACCTTC. It codes for CASSQERSFYGYTF.

The chain carries TRBV2 and TRBJ2-7; 7 bases line up with TRBD2. V trimming: 7 bases; J trimming: 2 bases; junction bases outside the gene matches: 11. Per the germline V gene, CDR1 is SNHLY and CDR2 is FYNNEI. The CDR3 covers 15 residues. CDR3 in DNA: TGTGCCAGCACCCCTACCTTAGGACTAGCCTACGAGCAGTACTTC. Translation gives CASTPTLGLAYEQYF.

This rearrangement joins TRBV2 to TRBJ2-1, with 7 bases identical to TRBD1. V trimming: 7 bases; J trimming: 5 bases; junction bases outside the gene matches: 8. The germline V gene encodes CDR1 SNHLY and CDR2 FYNNEI. The CDR3 totals 14 residues. This CDR3 is CASKGGYTNNEQFF. Written as DNA, the CDR3 is TGTGCCAGCAAAGGGGGCTACACGAACAATGAGCAGTTCTTC.

The V call is TRBV19, the J call TRBJ1-5; no clear D. Trimming took 6 bases from V and 0 from J, leaving 12 bases between them. There are 15 residues in the CDR3. Germline V CDR1 and CDR2: LNHDA, SQIVND (reference sequence). CDR3 sequence reads: CASRTDSYSNQPQHF. DNA for the CDR3: TGTGCCAGTAGGACGGACTCTTATAGCAATCAGCCCCAGCATTTT.

This chain connects TRBV13 to TRBJ2-5; no clear D gene. CDR1 and CDR2 (germline): PRHDT, FYEKMQ (reference sequence). The CDR3 sequence is 12 residues long. V was cut by 5 bases and J by 2 bases, with 6 bases left in between. The CDR3 nucleotides read TGTGCCAGCAGCCTAAATCAAGAGACCCAGTACTTC. It codes for CASSLNQETQYF.

This clone is labeled as medium-sized. V gene TRBV29-1 combines with J gene TRBJ2-2, with 7 bases identical to TRBD1. This CDR3 contains 16 residues. Germline V gives CDR1 SQVTM, CDR2 ANQGSEA. Trimming at V came to 7 bases and at J to 1 base, leaving 12 bases not matched to a gene. The CDR3 nucleotides read TGCAGCGCTGTCGTTTTCGGACAGGAGAACACCGGGGAGCTGTTTTTT. Translating it yields CSAVVFGQENTGELFF.

The CDR3 is CASRETTEQGQPQHF. The CDR3 coding sequence is TGTGCCAGCAGGGAAACGACAGAACAGGGGCAGCCCCAGCATTTT. The chain employs TRBV3-1 (or the pseudogene TRBV3-2) and TRBJ1-5; 7 bases map to TRBD1. Trimming cost V 6 bases and J 7 bases; bases outside gene matches: 12. Germline values: CDR1 LGHDT, CDR2 YNNKEL (reference sequence). The CDR3 runs 15 residues.

This chain joins TRBV10-3 and TRBJ1-1; a possible D gene is TRBD1 (6 bases). V was clipped by 10 bases and J by 7 bases, with 34 bases between them. The CDR3 length is 18 residues. Looked up from germline, CDR1 is ENHRY and CDR2 is SYGVKD. The chain's CDR3 is CATNRPLGGARGEHEAFF. In DNA form, the CDR3 reads TGTGCCACCAATAGGCCCCTGGGGGGGGCGCGGGGGGAACATGAAGCTTTCTTT.

The chain combines TRBV6-5 with TRBJ1-1; possible D gene TRBD1, 5 bases. Germline V lookup: CDR1 MNHEY, CDR2 SVGAGI. The V end lost 4 bases, the J end lost 6 bases, and 15 bases lay between the germline ends. The CDR3 totals 14 residues. As DNA, the CDR3 is TGTGCCAGCAGTTCCCCTGGGGGGGATGCTGAAGCTTTCTTT. It translates to CASSSPGGDAEAFF.

CDR3 protein: CASSQDLQQNYGYTF. The CDR3, as DNA: TGCGCCAGCAGCCAAGATCTCCAACAGAACTATGGCTACACCTTC. The chain recombines TRBV4-3 with TRBJ1-2; D unresolved. Germline V gives CDR1 LGHNA, CDR2 YSLEER. The V end was cut by 0 bases, the J end by 2 bases, with 10 bases between. The CDR3 sequence is 15 residues long.

The chain couples TRBV5-5 to TRBJ2-3, with a tentative D call TRBD1 (5 bases). Germline V gives CDR1 SGHKS, CDR2 YYEKEE (reference sequence). The CDR3 has 14 amino acids. Deletions cut 5 bases from V and 2 bases from J, with 12 bases between. The DNA of the CDR3 is TGTGCCAGCAGTGGCAGGGCCGACACAGATACGCAGTATTTT. Its translation: CASSGRADTDTQYF.

The chain is built from TRBV7-9 and TRBJ1-2; D remains ambiguous. This CDR3 has 13 residues. Trimming took off 3 bases at V and 2 bases at J, with 7 bases between the two ends. Per the germline V gene, CDR1 is SEHNR and CDR2 is FQNEAQ (reference sequence). CDR3 nucleotides: TGTGCCAGCAGCTTCGAAGAGAACTATGGCTACACCTTC. It translates to CASSFEENYGYTF.

V gene TRBV4-1 combines with J gene TRBJ2-1; possible D gene TRBD2, 6 bases. The CDR3 sequence is 16 residues long. CDR1 MGHRA and CDR2 YSYEKL come from the germline V gene. V was shortened by 6 bases and J by 0 bases, with 15 bases between the two germline ends. The CDR3 reads CASRGTAGSSYNEQFF. CDR3 nucleotides: TGCGCCAGCAGGGGGACGGCGGGGAGCTCCTACAATGAGCAGTTCTTC.

J is TRBJ1-6 and V is TRBV5-1; 7 positions agree with TRBD1. CDR1 SGHRS and CDR2 YFSETQ come from the germline V gene. CDR3 length: 15 residues. V lost 1 base and J lost 7; bases outside the gene matches: 5. CDR3 bases: TGCGCCAGCAGCTTGAGCCAGGGGGGCAATTCACCCCTCCACTTT. Translating gives CASSLSQGGNSPLHF.

The chain carries TRBV2 and TRBJ1-1, with 9 positions matching TRBD1. The CDR3 has 18 amino acids. J gave up 3 bases and V 3 bases, and 14 bases lay outside the gene matches. Per the germline V gene, CDR1 is SNHLY and CDR2 is FYNNEI. CDR3 nucleotides: TGTGCCAGCAGTGAGTGGACAGGGGACCTCCAACCCTACACTGAAGCTTTCTTT. It yields the protein CASSEWTGDLQPYTEAFF.